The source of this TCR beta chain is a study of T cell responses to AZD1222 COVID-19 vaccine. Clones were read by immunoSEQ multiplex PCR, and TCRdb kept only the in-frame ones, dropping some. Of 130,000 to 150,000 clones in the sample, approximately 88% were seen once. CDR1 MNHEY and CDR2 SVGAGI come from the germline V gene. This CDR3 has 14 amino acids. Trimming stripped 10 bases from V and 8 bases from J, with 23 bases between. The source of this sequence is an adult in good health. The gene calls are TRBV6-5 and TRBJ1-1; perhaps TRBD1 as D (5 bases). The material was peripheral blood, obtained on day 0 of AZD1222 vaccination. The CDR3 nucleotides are TGTGCCACCGAGCGGTCCGGGGCCCCGACGGAAGCTTTCTTT. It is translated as CATERSGAPTEAFF.